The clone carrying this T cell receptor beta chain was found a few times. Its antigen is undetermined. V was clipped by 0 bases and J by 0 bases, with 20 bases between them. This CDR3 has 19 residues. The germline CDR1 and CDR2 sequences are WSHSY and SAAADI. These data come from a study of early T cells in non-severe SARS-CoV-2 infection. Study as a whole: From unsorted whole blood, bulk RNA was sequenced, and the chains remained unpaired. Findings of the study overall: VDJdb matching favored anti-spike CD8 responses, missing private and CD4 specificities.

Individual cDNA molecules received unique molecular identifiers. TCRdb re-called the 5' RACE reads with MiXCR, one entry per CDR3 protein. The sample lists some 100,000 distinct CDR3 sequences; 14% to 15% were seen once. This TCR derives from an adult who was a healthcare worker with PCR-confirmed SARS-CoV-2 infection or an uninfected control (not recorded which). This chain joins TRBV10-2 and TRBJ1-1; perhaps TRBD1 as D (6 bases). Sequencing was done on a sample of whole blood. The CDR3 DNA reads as TGCGCCAGCAGTGAGTCGATTGATAACAGGGCCTTCATGAACACTGAAGCTTTCTTT. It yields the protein CASSESIDNRAFMNTEAFF.